The source of this TCR beta chain is a study of radiotherapy plus CTLA-4 blockade in lung cancer. Study-level background: Of the patients, 15% to 20% showed objective responses and more than 30% attained disease control.

The CDR3 is 14 residues long. Trimming left V 0 bases short and J 0 bases short, with 6 bases between. CDR1 and CDR2 (germline): MNHNY, SVGAGI (reference sequence). Profiling relied on immunoSEQ multiplex PCR, and the TCRdb table lists in-frame clones only, not all of them. In the table there are fewer than 85,000 clones, around nine tenths of which are singletons. This clonotype was sampled from a human donor with non-small cell lung cancer who had stable disease on radiotherapy plus ipilimumab. The chain links TRBV6-6 to TRBJ2-7, with D possibly matching TRBD2 (5 bases). The sample was peripheral blood, taken from a patient treated with radiotherapy plus ipilimumab. As DNA, the CDR3 is TGTGCCAGCAGTTACTCAGGGAGCTCCTACGAGCAGTACTTC. Encoded protein: CASSYSGSSYEQYF.